The rows below give T cell receptor beta chains drawn from one sample of a study of control samples from healthy donors and cancer patients. The repertoire was sequenced with immunoSEQ multiplex PCR; TCRdb's copy has only in-frame clones and lacks some. The repertoire includes about 170,000 clones, just under 95% of them detected once, and 4.1% sits in the top ten. Material for sequencing was blood. These receptors were taken from a woman aged 60-70 years in good health. Both conserved end residues are part of each CDR3. A D gene is named only where the DNA matches it firmly. Clone size is given for some rows only: seen once, a few or many times, or a class if the clone is expanded.

d_call: TRBD1; v_call: TRBV18; j_call: TRBJ2-5; clone_size: .; cdr3_aa: CASSPTGSQETQYF; cdr3_nt: TGTGCCAGCTCACCGACAGGGAGCCAAGAGACCCAGTACTTC
d_call: TRBD1; v_call: TRBV19; j_call: TRBJ2-3; clone_size: once; cdr3_aa: CASSGWGQVDTDTQYF; cdr3_nt: TGTGCCAGTAGTGGGTGGGGACAGGTGGACACAGATACGCAGTATTTT
d_call: TRBD1; v_call: TRBV3-1/TRBV3-2; j_call: TRBJ2-2; clone_size: .; cdr3_aa: CASSQGTGTTGELFF; cdr3_nt: TGTGCCAGCAGCCAAGGGACAGGGACCACCGGGGAGCTGTTTTTT
d_call: TRBD1; v_call: TRBV19; j_call: TRBJ1-2; clone_size: .; cdr3_aa: CASSWDSIPYGYTF; cdr3_nt: TGTGCCAGTAGTTGGGACAGTATACCCTATGGCTACACCTTC
d_call: TRBD1; v_call: TRBV19; j_call: TRBJ1-2; clone_size: .; cdr3_aa: CASTPGQAPMQFFGGYTF; cdr3_nt: TGTGCCAGTACCCCCGGACAGGCCCCAATGCAGTTCTTTGGCGGCTACACCTTC
d_call: .; v_call: TRBV4-2; j_call: TRBJ1-3; clone_size: few; cdr3_aa: CASSQDGMEGSGNTIYF; cdr3_nt: TGTGCCAGCAGCCAAGATGGCATGGAGGGCTCTGGAAACACCATATATTTT
d_call: .; v_call: TRBV4-3; j_call: TRBJ2-4; clone_size: .; cdr3_aa: CASSQVSGNIQYF; cdr3_nt: TGCGCCAGCAGCCAAGTTTCCGGAAACATTCAGTACTTC
d_call: .; v_call: TRBV18; j_call: TRBJ1-5; clone_size: once; cdr3_aa: CASSPYSNQPQHF; cdr3_nt: TGTGCCAGCTCTCCATATAGCAATCAGCCCCAGCATTTT
d_call: .; v_call: TRBV9; j_call: TRBJ2-7; clone_size: .; cdr3_aa: CASSVGFIEAGKPYEQYF; cdr3_nt: TGTGCCAGCAGCGTAGGTTTTATTGAGGCAGGGAAGCCCTACGAGCAGTACTTC
d_call: TRBD1; v_call: TRBV29-1; j_call: TRBJ1-5; clone_size: once; cdr3_aa: CSVASPGQGYQPQHF; cdr3_nt: TGCAGCGTTGCCTCCCCGGGACAGGGATATCAGCCCCAGCATTTT
d_call: .; v_call: TRBV19; j_call: TRBJ2-7; clone_size: .; cdr3_aa: CASSIYRGPAYEQYF; cdr3_nt: TGTGCCAGTAGTATTTATAGGGGCCCAGCCTACGAGCAGTACTTC
d_call: .; v_call: TRBV2; j_call: TRBJ1-1; clone_size: .; cdr3_aa: CASSERLDGEAFF; cdr3_nt: TGTGCCAGCAGTGAAAGGCTCGACGGTGAAGCTTTCTTT
d_call: .; v_call: TRBV9; j_call: TRBJ2-6; clone_size: once; cdr3_aa: CASSSSSGANVLTF; cdr3_nt: TGTGCCAGCAGCTCAAGCTCTGGGGCCAACGTCCTGACTTTC
d_call: .; v_call: TRBV7-9; j_call: TRBJ1-6; clone_size: .; cdr3_aa: CASSSQVYNSPLHF; cdr3_nt: TGTGCCAGCAGCTCCCAGGTCTATAATTCACCCCTCCACTTT
d_call: .; v_call: TRBV5-1; j_call: TRBJ2-1; clone_size: once; cdr3_aa: CASSLSPGRYNEQFF; cdr3_nt: TGCGCCAGCAGCTTATCCCCGGGCCGGTACAATGAGCAGTTCTTC
d_call: .; v_call: TRBV12-3/TRBV12-4; j_call: TRBJ1-2; clone_size: .; cdr3_aa: CASSLGLADGYTF; cdr3_nt: TGTGCCAGCAGTTTAGGGCTGGCGGATGGCTACACCTTC
d_call: .; v_call: TRBV5-6; j_call: TRBJ2-7; clone_size: .; cdr3_aa: CASSPAGSTYEQYF; cdr3_nt: TGTGCCAGCAGCCCCGCGGGGAGTACCTACGAGCAGTACTTC
d_call: TRBD1; v_call: TRBV4-1; j_call: TRBJ1-2; clone_size: few; cdr3_aa: CASSPPRGQGKMDYGYTF; cdr3_nt: TGCGCCAGCAGCCCCCCTCGGGGACAGGGAAAAATGGACTATGGCTACACCTTC
d_call: TRBD2; v_call: TRBV5-1; j_call: TRBJ2-1; clone_size: once; cdr3_aa: CASSLVLAGGNNEQFF; cdr3_nt: TGCGCCAGCAGCTTGGTCCTAGCGGGGGGGAACAATGAGCAGTTCTTC
d_call: TRBD2; v_call: TRBV29-1; j_call: TRBJ2-1; clone_size: once; cdr3_aa: CSATIGLANNEQFF; cdr3_nt: TGCAGCGCAACCATTGGACTAGCGAACAATGAGCAGTTCTTC
d_call: TRBD1; v_call: TRBV5-6; j_call: TRBJ1-4; clone_size: .; cdr3_aa: CASSLRGTGSTNEKLFF; cdr3_nt: TGTGCCAGCAGCTTGAGGGGGACAGGGTCTACTAATGAAAAACTGTTTTTT
d_call: .; v_call: TRBV7-2; j_call: TRBJ2-5; clone_size: once; cdr3_aa: CASSFAAGQETQYF; cdr3_nt: TGTGCCAGCAGCTTTGCGGCGGGACAAGAGACCCAGTACTTC
d_call: .; v_call: TRBV6-5; j_call: TRBJ2-7; clone_size: .; cdr3_aa: CASKDSTYEQYF; cdr3_nt: TGTGCCAGCAAGGACAGCACCTACGAGCAGTACTTC
d_call: TRBD1; v_call: TRBV5-1; j_call: TRBJ1-2; clone_size: .; cdr3_aa: CASSFGTGDGYTF; cdr3_nt: TGCGCCAGCAGCTTTGGGACAGGGGATGGCTACACCTTC
d_call: .; v_call: TRBV19; j_call: TRBJ1-6; clone_size: .; cdr3_aa: CASRQGSVYNSPLHF; cdr3_nt: TGTGCCAGTAGACAGGGAAGCGTCTATAATTCACCCCTCCACTTT
d_call: TRBD1; v_call: TRBV10-2; j_call: TRBJ1-2; clone_size: .; cdr3_aa: CASSPWTGGDYGYTF; cdr3_nt: TGCGCCAGCAGCCCATGGACAGGGGGAGACTATGGCTACACCTTC
d_call: TRBD1; v_call: TRBV5-1; j_call: TRBJ1-1; clone_size: once; cdr3_aa: CASSFRQGGTEAFF; cdr3_nt: TGCGCCAGCAGCTTCCGACAGGGAGGGACTGAAGCTTTCTTT
d_call: .; v_call: TRBV6-5; j_call: TRBJ2-7; clone_size: .; cdr3_aa: CASSYSPGDSYEQYF; cdr3_nt: TGTGCCAGCAGTTACTCACCAGGCGACTCCTACGAGCAGTACTTC
d_call: .; v_call: TRBV7-8; j_call: TRBJ1-2; clone_size: .; cdr3_aa: CASSLEGRANYGYTF; cdr3_nt: TGTGCCAGCAGCTTAGAGGGCAGGGCCAACTATGGCTACACCTTC
d_call: TRBD1; v_call: TRBV6-1; j_call: TRBJ2-7; clone_size: .; cdr3_aa: CASSEDRGSYEQYF; cdr3_nt: TGTGCCAGCAGTGAGGACAGGGGCTCCTACGAGCAGTACTTC
d_call: .; v_call: TRBV19; j_call: TRBJ1-2; clone_size: .; cdr3_aa: CASSIERAEGTSNYGYTF; cdr3_nt: TGTGCCAGTAGTATAGAGAGGGCTGAGGGCACCTCTAACTATGGCTACACCTTC
d_call: TRBD2; v_call: TRBV4-3; j_call: TRBJ2-2; clone_size: once; cdr3_aa: CASSPTGGFAGELFF; cdr3_nt: TGCGCCAGCAGCCCGACCGGGGGGTTCGCCGGGGAGCTGTTTTTT
d_call: .; v_call: TRBV18; j_call: TRBJ2-7; clone_size: .; cdr3_aa: CASSLLYEQYF; cdr3_nt: TGTGCCAGCTCTCTTCTCTACGAGCAGTACTTC
d_call: .; v_call: TRBV29-1; j_call: TRBJ2-7; clone_size: .; cdr3_aa: CSVESGPEQYF; cdr3_nt: TGCAGCGTTGAGTCAGGGCCCGAGCAGTACTTC
d_call: TRBD1; v_call: TRBV27; j_call: TRBJ1-6; clone_size: .; cdr3_aa: CASSLTGTGLVSLHF; cdr3_nt: TGTGCCAGCAGTTTAACCGGGACAGGCTTGGTGTCCCTCCACTTT
d_call: .; v_call: TRBV5-6; j_call: TRBJ2-3; clone_size: once; cdr3_aa: CASSLSRGRTDTQYF; cdr3_nt: TGTGCCAGCAGCTTGAGCCGGGGTCGCACAGATACGCAGTATTTT
d_call: TRBD1; v_call: TRBV6-2/TRBV6-3; j_call: TRBJ1-1; clone_size: .; cdr3_aa: CASSQGAEAFF; cdr3_nt: TGTGCCAGCAGTCAGGGGGCTGAAGCTTTCTTT
d_call: .; v_call: TRBV19; j_call: TRBJ2-1; clone_size: .; cdr3_aa: CASSIDGRVTYNEQFF; cdr3_nt: TGTGCCAGTAGTATAGATGGCAGGGTCACCTACAATGAGCAGTTCTTC
d_call: TRBD1; v_call: TRBV7-3; j_call: TRBJ1-1; clone_size: once; cdr3_aa: CASSLQAGGLNTEAFF; cdr3_nt: TGTGCCAGCAGCTTACAGGCAGGGGGCCTGAACACTGAAGCTTTCTTT
d_call: .; v_call: TRBV7-2; j_call: TRBJ2-7; clone_size: .; cdr3_aa: CASSPGTHRQQYF; cdr3_nt: TGTGCCAGCAGCCCCGGGACTCACCGTCAGCAGTACTTC
d_call: .; v_call: TRBV18; j_call: TRBJ1-4; clone_size: .; cdr3_aa: CASSPLSGPNEKLFF; cdr3_nt: TGTGCCAGCTCACCATTGTCCGGGCCGAATGAAAAACTGTTTTTT
d_call: .; v_call: TRBV5-1; j_call: TRBJ1-1; clone_size: .; cdr3_aa: CASSQGIMNTEAFF; cdr3_nt: TGCGCCAGCAGCCAAGGAATTATGAACACTGAAGCTTTCTTT
d_call: TRBD2; v_call: TRBV9; j_call: TRBJ2-3; clone_size: .; cdr3_aa: CASSLSFSGGGDTQYF; cdr3_nt: TGTGCCAGCAGCCTGTCCTTTAGCGGGGGCGGAGATACGCAGTATTTT
d_call: .; v_call: TRBV11-2; j_call: TRBJ1-5; clone_size: .; cdr3_aa: CASSLVAGFSNQPQHF; cdr3_nt: TGTGCCAGCAGCTTAGTAGCGGGGTTTAGCAATCAGCCCCAGCATTTT
d_call: .; v_call: TRBV24-1; j_call: TRBJ2-3; clone_size: .; cdr3_aa: CATSPGGSTDTQYF; cdr3_nt: TGTGCCACCAGTCCTGGCGGTAGCACAGATACGCAGTATTTT
d_call: .; v_call: TRBV2; j_call: TRBJ2-7; clone_size: .; cdr3_aa: CASKAAYEQYF; cdr3_nt: TGTGCCAGCAAGGCAGCCTACGAGCAGTACTTC
d_call: .; v_call: TRBV6-5; j_call: TRBJ1-1; clone_size: few; cdr3_aa: CASSTPGAEAFF; cdr3_nt: TGTGCCAGCAGTACCCCGGGCGCTGAAGCTTTCTTT
d_call: TRBD2; v_call: TRBV28; j_call: TRBJ2-5; clone_size: .; cdr3_aa: CASSSLEASGGQETQYF; cdr3_nt: TGTGCCAGCAGTTCGCTCGAGGCTAGCGGGGGCCAAGAGACCCAGTACTTC
d_call: .; v_call: TRBV3-1/TRBV3-2; j_call: TRBJ1-1; clone_size: .; cdr3_aa: CASRVSRSGTEAFF; cdr3_nt: TGTGCCAGCAGGGTTAGTAGGTCTGGCACTGAAGCTTTCTTT
d_call: .; v_call: TRBV18; j_call: TRBJ1-2; clone_size: .; cdr3_aa: CASSPKTGPSNYGYTF; cdr3_nt: TGTGCCAGCTCACCGAAGACAGGTCCTTCTAACTATGGCTACACCTTC